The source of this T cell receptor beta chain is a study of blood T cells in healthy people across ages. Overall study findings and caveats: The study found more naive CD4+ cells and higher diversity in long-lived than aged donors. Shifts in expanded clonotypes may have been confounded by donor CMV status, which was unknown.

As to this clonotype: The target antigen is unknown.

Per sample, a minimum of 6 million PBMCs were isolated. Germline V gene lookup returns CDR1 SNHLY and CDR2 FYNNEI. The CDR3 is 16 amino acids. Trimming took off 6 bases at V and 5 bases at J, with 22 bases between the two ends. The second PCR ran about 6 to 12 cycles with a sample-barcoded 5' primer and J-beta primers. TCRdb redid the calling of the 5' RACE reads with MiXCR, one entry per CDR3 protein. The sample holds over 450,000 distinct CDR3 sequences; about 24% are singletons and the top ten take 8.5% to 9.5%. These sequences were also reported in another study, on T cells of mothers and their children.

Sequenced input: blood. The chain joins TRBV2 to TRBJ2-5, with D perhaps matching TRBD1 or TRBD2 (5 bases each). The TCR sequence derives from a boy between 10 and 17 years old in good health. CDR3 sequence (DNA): TGTGCCAGCAGCCTGGGGGTATCCCCCCTAGGCGAGACCCAGTACTTC. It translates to CASSLGVSPLGETQYF.